This is a list of T cell receptor beta chains from one sample in a study of T-cell reconstitution after alpha-beta-depleted transplantation in children. MiXCR, applied by TCRdb to the PCR reads, yields one record per CDR3 protein. The table records some 280,000 distinct CDR3 sequences, about a tenth of them present only once. The specimen was PBMCs from the stem cell graft donor, collected from the stem cell graft. The source is a human donor who donated a stem cell graft to a child with SCID. CDR3s include the opening cysteine and the closing phenylalanine or tryptophan. A D gene is named only where the DNA matches it firmly. Clone size, where shown, is once, few, many, or a class for clones that have expanded.

j_call,d_call,clone_size,v_call,cdr3_aa,cdr3_nt
TRBJ2-7,-,-,TRBV7-8,CASTGSTYEQYF,TGTGCCAGCACGGGCAGTACCTACGAGCAGTACTTC
TRBJ2-1,-,-,TRBV27,CASGWGGAYNEQFF,TGTGCCAGCGGGTGGGGGGGGGCTTACAATGAGCAGTTCTTC
TRBJ1-5,-,few,TRBV12-3/TRBV12-4,CASSFGGANQPQHF,TGTGCCAGCAGTTTTGGAGGGGCCAATCAGCCCCAGCATTTT
TRBJ2-1,TRBD2,few,TRBV5-1,CASTLTSGANEQFF,TGCGCCAGCACCCTGACTAGCGGGGCTAATGAGCAGTTCTTC
TRBJ1-6,TRBD1,-,TRBV7-9,CASSHIGTALNSPIHF,TGTGCCAGCAGCCACATAGGGACAGCTCTCAATTCACCCATCCACTTT
TRBJ2-3,-,-,TRBV19,CASIAQGADTQYF,TGTGCCAGTATTGCGCAGGGAGCAGATACGCAGTATTTT
TRBJ2-1,TRBD2,-,TRBV7-8,CASSFWPSGGERSYNEQFF,TGTGCCAGCAGCTTCTGGCCTAGCGGGGGGGAACGCTCCTACAATGAGCAGTTCTTC
TRBJ1-2,-,many,TRBV12-3/TRBV12-4,CASSSGGSIVYGYTF,TGTGCCAGCAGTTCCGGGGGGTCGATCGTCTATGGCTACACCTTC
TRBJ2-7,-,few,TRBV5-6,CASSLRDILSYEQYF,TGTGCCAGCAGCTTACGGGACATTCTTTCCTACGAGCAGTACTTC
TRBJ2-3,TRBD1,many,TRBV3-1,CASSHGDSHTDTQYF,TGTGCCAGCAGCCATGGGGACAGCCACACAGATACGCAGTATTTT
TRBJ1-4,-,-,TRBV6-1,CASSVTRGATNEKLFF,TGTGCCAGCAGTGTAACCCGGGGGGCAACTAATGAAAAACTGTTTTTT
TRBJ2-2,-,many,TRBV20-1,CSASRGGGVGELFF,TGCAGTGCTAGTAGGGGGGGCGGTGTCGGGGAGCTGTTTTTT
TRBJ2-1,TRBD2,few,TRBV6-2/TRBV6-3,CASSPKVVAGALSSYNEQFF,TGTGCCAGCAGTCCGAAAGTAGTAGCGGGGGCCCTAAGCTCCTACAATGAGCAGTTCTTC
TRBJ2-7,-,few,TRBV6-2/TRBV6-3,CASKGGDYEQYF,TGTGCCAGCAAGGGCGGGGACTACGAGCAGTACTTC
TRBJ2-5,-,few,TRBV20-1,CSADDRSWETQYF,TGCAGTGCCGATGACAGGAGTTGGGAGACCCAGTACTTC
TRBJ2-3,TRBD2,few,TRBV10-2,CASRAGLSTDTQYF,TGCGCCAGCAGAGCGGGGCTAAGCACAGATACGCAGTATTTT
TRBJ2-1,TRBD2,-,TRBV5-1,CASNGGIGNEQFF,TGCGCCAGTAACGGGGGGATAGGCAATGAGCAGTTCTTC
TRBJ2-5,-,few,TRBV12-3/TRBV12-4,CASSLGQIQETQYF,TGTGCCAGCAGTCTAGGACAGATCCAAGAGACCCAGTACTTC
TRBJ2-2,TRBD2,many,TRBV12-3/TRBV12-4,CASSLRAGGNTGELFF,TGTGCCAGCAGTTTAAGAGCGGGGGGGAACACCGGGGAGCTGTTTTTT
TRBJ2-3,-,-,TRBV5-1,CASSVVGTTDTQYF,TGCGCCAGCAGCGTGGTCGGGACCACAGATACGCAGTATTTT
TRBJ2-5,-,few,TRBV7-9,CASSLFSEETQYF,TGTGCCAGCAGCTTATTTAGCGAAGAGACCCAGTACTTC
TRBJ1-1,TRBD1,few,TRBV10-2,CASGDSSLRSEAFF,TGCGCCAGCGGGGACAGTAGCTTAAGGTCTGAAGCTTTCTTT
TRBJ2-1,TRBD2,few,TRBV4-2,CASSQDRGGLGNEQFF,TGTGCCAGCAGCCAAGACCGGGGGGGCCTGGGGAATGAGCAGTTCTTC
TRBJ1-1,TRBD1,-,TRBV9,CASSLRDRENTEAFF,TGTGCCAGCAGCCTACGCGACAGGGAGAACACTGAAGCTTTCTTT
TRBJ2-1,TRBD2,many,TRBV5-1,CASSLTSGAYNEQFF,TGCGCCAGCAGCCTGACTAGCGGGGCGTACAATGAGCAGTTCTTC
TRBJ2-1,TRBD2,few,TRBV7-9,CASEGGGYTDEQFF,TGTGCCAGCGAGGGCGGGGGGTATACGGATGAGCAGTTCTTC
TRBJ2-1,TRBD2,many,TRBV12-3/TRBV12-4,CASSPNGGTYNEQFF,TGTGCCAGCAGCCCTAACGGGGGGACCTACAATGAGCAGTTCTTC
TRBJ2-1,TRBD2,-,TRBV20-1,CSARDRLAGGPGYNEQFF,TGCAGTGCTAGAGATCGACTAGCGGGGGGGCCGGGGTACAATGAGCAGTTCTTC
TRBJ1-5,-,few,TRBV12-5,CASGLVPGGSNQPQHF,TGTGCTAGTGGTTTGGTACCTGGCGGTAGCAATCAGCCCCAGCATTTT
TRBJ1-2,-,-,TRBV12-3/TRBV12-4,CASSFKAGAGYTF,TGTGCCAGCAGTTTCAAAGCAGGGGCCGGCTACACCTTC
TRBJ2-1,-,many,TRBV5-1,CASSRREVGSHEQFF,TGCGCCAGCAGCCGACGGGAAGTCGGGTCCCATGAGCAGTTCTTC
TRBJ1-1,-,-,TRBV12-3/TRBV12-4,CASSSSARGEAFF,TGTGCCAGCAGTTCCTCGGCAAGGGGTGAAGCTTTCTTT
TRBJ2-2,-,-,TRBV7-3,CASKAQTANTGELFF,TGTGCCAGCAAGGCACAGACGGCTAACACCGGGGAGCTGTTTTTT
TRBJ2-7,-,-,TRBV7-8,CASSPRGTSTSEQYF,TGTGCCAGCAGCCCGAGGGGGACTTCCACCTCCGAGCAGTACTTC
TRBJ1-2,-,-,TRBV2,CASSDRQGYTF,TGTGCCAGCAGTGATCGACAGGGCTACACCTTC
TRBJ1-6,-,-,TRBV6-1,CASSPGGISPLHF,TGTGCCAGCAGTCCCGGGGGCATTTCACCCCTCCACTTT
TRBJ2-5,TRBD2,few,TRBV10-3,CAISESGLAGKETQYF,TGTGCCATCAGTGAGTCGGGCCTAGCGGGGAAAGAGACCCAGTACTTC
TRBJ2-7,TRBD2,few,TRBV2,CASLPGLAVSYEQYF,TGTGCCAGCCTTCCGGGACTAGCGGTTTCCTACGAGCAGTACTTC
TRBJ1-6,-,many,TRBV5-1,CASRSGDNSPLHF,TGCGCCAGCAGGTCTGGGGATAATTCACCCCTCCACTTT
TRBJ2-7,-,many,TRBV5-5,CASSLSSVGRYEQYF,TGTGCCAGCAGCTTATCGTCAGTGGGTCGCTACGAGCAGTACTTC
TRBJ2-2,TRBD1,few,TRBV12-3/TRBV12-4,CASSLWGTGTGELFF,TGTGCCAGCAGTTTATGGGGGACAGGGACCGGGGAGCTGTTTTTT
TRBJ1-6,-,-,TRBV10-3,CAIRKDSQNDNSPLHF,TGTGCCATCCGTAAGGACAGTCAAAATGATAATTCACCCCTCCACTTT
TRBJ2-7,-,few,TRBV2,CASSEIGQSLDEQYF,TGTGCCAGCAGTGAAATCGGACAGTCCCTGGACGAGCAGTACTTC
TRBJ2-7,TRBD1,-,TRBV5-4,CASSPGGDRANEQYF,TGTGCCAGCAGCCCCGGCGGGGACAGGGCGAACGAGCAGTACTTC
TRBJ2-5,-,few,TRBV18,CASSPPMLSQETQYF,TGTGCCAGCTCACCACCGATGCTATCCCAAGAGACCCAGTACTTC
TRBJ2-2,TRBD1,few,TRBV3-1,CASSQERQGADTGELFF,TGTGCCAGCAGCCAAGAAAGACAGGGGGCGGACACCGGGGAGCTGTTTTTT
TRBJ1-1,-,medium-sized,TRBV12-3/TRBV12-4,CASSGDFPITEAFF,TGTGCCAGCAGTGGGGACTTCCCAATCACTGAAGCTTTCTTT
TRBJ2-3,TRBD1,-,TRBV12-3/TRBV12-4,CASSRGRLGDTQYF,TGTGCCAGCAGTAGGGGGCGGCTAGGAGATACGCAGTATTTT
TRBJ1-4,TRBD1,few,TRBV7-9,CASRTDREYNEKLFF,TGTGCCAGCAGAACAGACAGGGAGTATAATGAAAAACTGTTTTTT
TRBJ2-1,TRBD1,-,TRBV5-1,CASSLRDRGGNEQFF,TGCGCCAGCAGCCTCCGGGACAGGGGTGGTAATGAGCAGTTCTTC
TRBJ2-2,-,-,TRBV14,CASSQVSIFAGELFF,TGTGCCAGCAGCCAAGTATCCATATTCGCCGGGGAGCTGTTTTTT
TRBJ2-3,-,many,TRBV14,CASSQRSGIHTQYF,TGTGCCAGCAGCCAAAGGTCAGGTATACATACGCAGTATTTT
TRBJ1-1,-,many,TRBV5-5,CASSQADRNTEAFF,TGTGCCAGCAGCCAGGCCGACAGGAACACTGAAGCTTTCTTT
TRBJ2-1,-,few,TRBV3-1,CASSQAGVLHNEQFF,TGTGCCAGCAGCCAAGCTGGGGTTCTCCACAATGAGCAGTTCTTC
TRBJ2-5,TRBD2,-,TRBV18,CASSPTRLAGVQETQYF,TGTGCCAGCTCACCTACAAGACTAGCGGGTGTTCAAGAGACCCAGTACTTC
TRBJ2-3,TRBD2,-,TRBV5-1,CASSLGLSMRGTDTQYF,TGCGCCAGCAGCTTGGGCTTATCGATGCGGGGGACAGATACGCAGTATTTT
TRBJ2-7,-,few,TRBV7-9,CASSPAGFSYEQYF,TGTGCCAGCAGCCCAGCAGGATTCTCCTACGAGCAGTACTTC
TRBJ1-5,-,few,TRBV3-1,CASSQDVGQPQHF,TGTGCCAGCAGCCAAGACGTTGGGCAGCCCCAGCATTTT
TRBJ2-1,TRBD1,many,TRBV27,CASSLRIVPRDRGTKITYNEQFF,TGTGCCAGCAGTTTGAGAATCGTACCCCGGGACAGGGGTACTAAAATAACCTACAATGAGCAGTTCTTC